Below are 32 T cell receptor beta chains sequenced from a single sample in a study of blood T cell repertoires in COVID-19. Libraries were prepared by immunoSEQ multiplex PCR; TCRdb keeps only in-frame clonotypes and omits some of them. This sample has 90,000 to 100,000 clones; around 85% occur once, and the top ten carry 9.5% to 15%. The specimen sequenced was peripheral blood. The receptors originated from a human donor in a cohort sampled during active COVID-19.

The V gene is TRBV30, the J gene TRBJ2-3; 7 bases align to TRBD1. The germline V gene encodes CDR1 GTSNPN and CDR2 SVGIG (reference sequence). The CDR3 extends over 18 amino acids. The V segment lost 0 bases and the J segment 0 bases; nucleotides outside the gene matches: 12. CDR3 sequence (DNA): TGTGCCTGGAGTGTACTGGGACAGAATACTACTAGCACAGATACGCAGTATTTT. As protein: CAWSVLGQNTTSTDTQYF.

The V call is TRBV5-6, the J call TRBJ1-5, with D perhaps TRBD1 (6 bases). Trimming took off 3 bases at V and 3 bases at J, with 13 bases between the two ends. This CDR3 spans 15 amino acids. Germline-derived CDR1 and CDR2 are SGHDT and YYEEEE. The CDR3: CASSSQTGYNQPQHF. The CDR3 DNA reads TGTGCCAGCAGCTCTCAGACAGGTTACAATCAGCCCCAGCATTTT.

CDR3: CASSWDRPSTDTQYF. CDR3 nucleotide sequence: TGTGCCAGCAGTTGGGACAGACCCAGCACAGATACGCAGTATTTT. The chain carries TRBV28 and TRBJ2-3; 7 bases align to TRBD1. Germline CDR1 is MDHEN and CDR2 is SYDVKM. CDR3 length: 15 amino acids. V dropped 4 bases and J dropped 0; count of bases not matched to a gene: 4.

CDR3 nucleotide sequence: TGTGCCAGCAGCTCAATTGGGGGACTAGCGGGCCACGAGCAGTACTTC. Translation: CASSSIGGLAGHEQYF. The rearrangement uses TRBV7-9 and TRBJ2-7; 12 positions agree with TRBD2. V was clipped by 4 bases and J by 5 bases; unmatched bases: 9. The CDR3 has 16 residues. Germline lookup yields CDR1 SEHNR and CDR2 FQNEAQ (reference sequence).

The chain carries TRBV18 and TRBJ2-2, with TRBD1 matching over 8 bases. Germline assignment: CDR1 KGHSH and CDR2 LQKENI. The CDR3 contains 16 residues. Germline trimming cut 3 bases from V and 0 bases from J; bases unmatched to any gene: 3. The CDR3 protein is CASSPMGQANTGELFF. Written as DNA, the CDR3 is TGTGCCAGCTCACCTATGGGACAGGCGAACACCGGGGAGCTGTTTTTT.

V and J are TRBV14 and TRBJ2-1; 12 nucleotides align to TRBD2. Germline lookup yields CDR1 SGHDN and CDR2 FVKESK. This CDR3 spans 13 amino acids. J was trimmed by 13 bases and V by 2 bases; bases with no gene match: 3. The CDR3 reads CASSQRLAGEQFF. CDR3 sequence (DNA): TGTGCCAGCAGCCAAAGACTAGCGGGGGAACAGTTCTTC.

The V and J genes are TRBV7-6 and TRBJ2-3; D may be TRBD1 (6 bases). The germline V gene encodes CDR1 SGHVS and CDR2 FNYEAQ. V dropped 5 bases and J dropped 0 bases, with 15 bases sitting between them. The CDR3 length is 16 residues. CDR3 DNA: TGTGCCAGCAGCCGAACGACAGGCTATAGCACAGATACGCAGTATTTT. Residues: CASSRTTGYSTDTQYF.

This sequence joins TRBV19 and TRBJ1-2; the match to TRBD1 covers 7 bases. CDR3 size: 15 residues. Germline assignment: CDR1 LNHDA and CDR2 SQIVND (reference sequence). J was trimmed by 4 bases and V by 1 base; bases with no gene match: 6. For the CDR3, the DNA is TGTGCCAGTAGTATAGTAGGGGGACAGCTCTATGGCTACACCTTC. It yields the protein CASSIVGGQLYGYTF.

This clone has more than one count but fewer than ten. This sequence joins TRBV6-1 and TRBJ2-7, with 11 bases identical to TRBD2. V shed 4 bases, J shed 0 bases, and the junction held 5 bases outside the gene matches. The CDR3 is 16 amino acids. CDR1 MNHNS and CDR2 SASEGT come from the germline V gene. The CDR3 here is CASSVRTSGFSYEQYF. CDR3 DNA sequence: TGTGCCAGCAGTGTTCGGACTAGCGGGTTCTCCTACGAGCAGTACTTC.

This rearrangement joins TRBV7-3 to TRBJ2-2; the D gene is possibly TRBD1 (6 bases). Germline CDR1 is SGHTA and CDR2 is FQGTGA. V gave up 5 bases and J gave up 9 bases, with 16 bases separating them. The CDR3 totals 14 residues. The CDR3 spells CASSPDRSARELFF. The CDR3 DNA reads TGTGCCAGCAGCCCCGACAGGTCGGCCCGGGAGCTGTTTTTT.

The rearrangement links TRBV7-3 to TRBJ2-1, with 10 bases matching TRBD2. Germline lookup yields CDR1 SGHTA and CDR2 FQGTGA. The CDR3 is 15 residues long. Germline trimming cut 5 bases from V and 15 bases from J; bases unmatched to any gene: 16. The CDR3 region has the DNA TGTGCCAGCAGCCCCGCCGGGCAGCGGGAGGGCCCGATGTTCTTC. It codes for CASSPAGQREGPMFF.

In this sample, this clone turned up a few times. This chain joins TRBV13 and TRBJ1-6; D is perhaps TRBD1 (5 bases). Germline assignment: CDR1 PRHDT and CDR2 FYEKMQ (reference sequence). V was clipped by 4 bases and J by 10 bases, with 8 bases between them. This CDR3 region has 12 residues. Here the CDR3 DNA reads TGTGCCAGCAGCTCAGGGAGCTCACCCCTCCACTTT. It is translated as CASSSGSSPLHF.

V and J are TRBV15 and TRBJ2-1; 11 nucleotides agree with TRBD2. The CDR3 loop spans 14 amino acids. The germline V gene encodes CDR1 LNHNV and CDR2 YYDKDF (reference sequence). J lost 10 bases, V lost 5 bases, and 7 bases had no gene match. CDR3: CATSVTSGRVEQFF. CDR3 coding DNA: TGTGCCACCAGCGTAACTAGCGGGAGAGTGGAGCAGTTCTTC.

The J gene is TRBJ2-1, the V gene TRBV19, with 8 bases that match TRBD2. CDR1 is LNHDA and CDR2 is SQIVND in the germline V gene (reference sequence). The CDR3 is made up of 15 amino acids. The ends lost 6 bases at V and 7 bases at J; junction bases unmatched: 11. The CDR3 nucleotides are TGTGCCAGTAGCCTCCCGGGACTAGTTGTAAATGAGCAGTTCTTC. Translation gives CASSLPGLVVNEQFF.

The V gene is TRBV12-3 or TRBV12-4, the J gene TRBJ2-6; TRBD2 might be the D (7 bases). V shed 11 bases and J shed 2 bases, with 10 bases lying between them. This CDR3 is 13 amino acids long. Here the CDR3 DNA reads TGTGCCCAGGGGAGGGCTGGGGCCAACGTCCTGACTTTC. Encoded protein: CAQGRAGANVLTF.

Comment on this clone: One end of the junction fails to match germline, which may point to a read error. The chain recombines TRBV5-6 with TRBJ2-7, with TRBD2 identical over 7 bases. Germline V gives CDR1 SGHDT, CDR2 YYEEEE. This CDR3 is built from 12 residues. Here the CDR3 reads CASSRWAGTTSF. For the CDR3, the DNA is TGTGCCAGCAGCCGATGGGCCGGGACTACTTCTTTC.

The rearrangement joins TRBV29-1 to TRBJ2-3; the D gene is possibly TRBD1 (6 bases). Germline CDR1 and CDR2: SQVTM and ANQGSEA. The V end lost 6 bases, the J end lost 6 bases, and 19 bases lay between the germline ends. This CDR3 is 14 amino acids long. The CDR3 sequence is CSVDRDTLWDTQYF. The CDR3 DNA reads TGCAGCGTAGACCGGGACACCTTATGGGATACGCAGTATTTT.

The chain carries TRBV7-2 and TRBJ2-2; D may be TRBD1 (5 bases). The germline CDR1 and CDR2 sequences are SGHTA and FQGNSA. This CDR3 has 14 residues. The ends were cut back, 5 bases at V and 1 base at J, with 8 bases in the middle. CDR3 in amino acids: CASSAQGNTGELFF. The CDR3 DNA is TGTGCCAGCAGCGCCCAGGGGAACACCGGGGAGCTGTTTTTT.

The chain employs TRBV9 and TRBJ2-3; D is possibly TRBD2 (6 bases). CDR1 and CDR2 (germline): SGDLS, YYNGEE. V lost 4 bases to trimming and J lost 0 bases, with 15 bases between them. The CDR3 is 16 residues long. The CDR3 DNA is TGTGCCAGCAGCCCCTCCGGAGGGACTAGCACAGATACGCAGTATTTT. It yields the protein CASSPSGGTSTDTQYF.

This clone has only a few counts. V gene TRBV27 combines with J gene TRBJ1-4, with D unresolved. Germline V lookup: CDR1 MNHEY, CDR2 SMNVEV (reference sequence). With 0 bases removed from V and 5 bases from J, the gap between germline ends came to 7 bases. The length of the CDR3 is 14 residues. DNA of the CDR3: TGTGCCAGCAGTTTATCCAGTATCAATGAAAAACTGTTTTTT. As protein: CASSLSSINEKLFF.

This chain uses TRBV19 with TRBJ2-1; TRBD1 might be the D (5 bases). The germline gives CDR1 LNHDA, CDR2 SQIVND (reference sequence). V lost 5 bases and J lost 7, with 9 bases in between. CDR3 length equals 12 residues. CDR3 DNA: TGTGCCAGTAGTCTAGGGGCGAATGAGCAGTTCTTC. This encodes CASSLGANEQFF.

This chain joins TRBV25-1 and TRBJ2-1, with 14 bases lining up with TRBD2. This CDR3 region has 15 residues. Germline assignment: CDR1 MGHDK and CDR2 SYGVNS. V lost 6 bases to trimming and J lost 8 bases; unmatched junction nucleotides: 6. CDR3 sequence (DNA): TGTGCCAGCAGGGGACTAGCGGGAGTAGGGTATGAGCAGTTCTTC. Translated, it gives CASRGLAGVGYEQFF.

The V gene is TRBV28, the J gene TRBJ2-2, with unresolved D. The CDR3 sequence is 15 residues long. The ends were cut back, 6 bases at V and 5 bases at J, with 16 bases in the middle. Per the germline V gene, CDR1 is MDHEN and CDR2 is SYDVKM. As DNA, the CDR3 is TGTGCCAGCAGCACCCGAGGCCGTAGGACCGGGGAGCTGTTTTTT. It yields the protein CASSTRGRRTGELFF.

The V and J genes are TRBV5-1 and TRBJ1-2, with D maybe TRBD1 (5 bases). This CDR3 has 14 residues. From germline, CDR1 is SGHRS and CDR2 YFSETQ. V was trimmed by 1 base and J by 6 bases, leaving 13 bases between them. The CDR3 sequence is CASSLSDSPNGYTF. The CDR3 coding sequence is TGCGCCAGCAGCTTGAGCGACAGCCCTAATGGCTACACCTTC.

The gene calls are TRBV18 and TRBJ2-2; D perhaps matches TRBD2 (6 bases). The CDR3 loop spans 18 amino acids. V lost 2 bases and J lost 0, with 16 bases in between. Germline V CDR1 and CDR2: KGHSH, LQKENI. CDR3 loop: CASSPMTLGGPNTGELFF. CDR3 sequence (DNA): TGTGCCAGCTCACCAATGACACTCGGGGGTCCGAACACCGGGGAGCTGTTTTTT.

The V gene is TRBV20-1, the J gene TRBJ1-1; no firm D call. V lost 2 bases and J lost 4, with 5 bases in between. The CDR3 sequence is 11 residues long. Germline V gene lookup returns CDR1 DFQATT and CDR2 SNEGSKA (reference sequence). This chain's CDR3 is CSARSVTEAFF. The DNA of the CDR3 is TGCAGTGCTAGATCGGTCACTGAAGCTTTCTTT.

The chain joins TRBV7-2 to TRBJ2-5; TRBD2 matches at 9 bases. The germline V gene has CDR1 SGHTA and CDR2 FQGNSA. The CDR3 contains 16 residues. Unmatched junction bases numbered 3, after V lost 0 bases and J lost 1 base. CDR3 nucleotides: TGTGCCAGCAGCTTAGCGGCAGCGGGGGGCCAAGAGACCCAGTACTTC. Encoded protein: CASSLAAAGGQETQYF.

V and J are TRBV19 and TRBJ2-3, with D possibly being TRBD2 (5 bases). The length of the CDR3 is 15 residues. V shed 5 bases and J shed 3 bases, with 15 bases lying between them. From germline, CDR1 is LNHDA and CDR2 SQIVND (reference sequence). CDR3 protein: CASSPLFTGTDTQYF. For the CDR3, the DNA is TGTGCCAGTAGTCCCCTTTTTACGGGGACAGATACGCAGTATTTT.

This chain uses TRBV2 with TRBJ1-2; 10 bases are a match to TRBD1. The junction had 6 bases not matched to a gene; V was cut back by 6 bases and J by 8 bases. The CDR3 consists of 13 residues. Germline V gene sequence: CDR1 SNHLY, CDR2 FYNNEI. The CDR3 nucleotides read TGTGCCAGCAGGGACAGGGGGGCTTGGGGCTACACCTTC. It codes for CASRDRGAWGYTF.

V is TRBV28 and J is TRBJ1-6, with 10 bases identical to TRBD1. The germline V gene encodes CDR1 MDHEN and CDR2 SYDVKM. Losses at the gene ends were 4 bases for V and 5 bases for J; bases not matched to a gene: 8. The CDR3 extends over 17 amino acids. This CDR3 is CASSSDRGWENNSPLHF. Here the CDR3 DNA reads TGTGCCAGCAGTTCGGACAGGGGGTGGGAAAATAATTCACCCCTCCACTTT.

This chain connects TRBV6-5 to TRBJ2-1; 7 bases line up with TRBD2. CDR3 length equals 15 residues. Trimming at V came to 6 bases and at J to 7 bases, leaving 12 bases not matched to a gene. Germline V gene lookup returns CDR1 MNHEY and CDR2 SVGAGI. CDR3 protein: CASSPFWRELNEQFF. As DNA, the CDR3 is TGTGCCAGCAGCCCCTTTTGGCGGGAGCTGAATGAGCAGTTCTTC.

The chain recombines TRBV10-2 with TRBJ1-5, with D hard to call. Germline V gene lookup returns CDR1 WSHSY and CDR2 SAAADI. V shed 3 bases and J shed 7 bases, with 13 bases lying between them. The CDR3 is made up of 14 amino acids. CDR3 sequence reads: CASSEGLPIQPQHF. The CDR3 DNA reads as TGCGCCAGCAGTGAAGGACTACCGATCCAGCCCCAGCATTTT.